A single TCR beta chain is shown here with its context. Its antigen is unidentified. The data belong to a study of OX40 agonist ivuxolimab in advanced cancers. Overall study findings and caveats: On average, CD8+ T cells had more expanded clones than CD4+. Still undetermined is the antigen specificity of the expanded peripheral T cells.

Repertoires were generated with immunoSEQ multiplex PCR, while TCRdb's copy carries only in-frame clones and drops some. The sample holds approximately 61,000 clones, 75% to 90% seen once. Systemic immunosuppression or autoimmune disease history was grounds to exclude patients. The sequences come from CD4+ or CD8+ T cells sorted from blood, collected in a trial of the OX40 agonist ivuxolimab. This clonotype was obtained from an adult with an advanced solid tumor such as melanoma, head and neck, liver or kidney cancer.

The CDR3 region has the DNA TGTGCCAGCAGCTTTAACGGGGGGGCAGAGACCCAGTACTTC. Its protein is CASSFNGGAETQYF. The rearrangement links TRBV5-6 to TRBJ2-5, with 8 bases identical to TRBD2. Trimming took 2 bases from V and 4 from J; bases not matched to a gene: 4. The CDR3 contains 14 residues. CDR1 SGHDT and CDR2 YYEEEE come from the germline V gene. Supplemented by reference TRBV5-6 and TRBJ2-5, the full variable domain reads DAGVTQSPTHLIKTRGQQVTLRCSPKSGHDTVSWYQQALGQGPQFIFQYYEEEERQRGNFPDRFSGHQFPNYSSELNVNALLLGDSALYLCASSFNGGAETQYFGPGTRLLVL.